This entry features one TCR beta chain sequence. The antigen is undetermined. This sample's treatment: roughly 10-day PBMC culture with coronavirus spike peptide pools or control peptides (ViraFEST assay). Cultured CD4+ T cell DNA underwent sequencing with the Oncomine TCR Beta short-read assay. TCRdb used MiXCR to reprocess the PCR reads, holding one entry per CDR3 protein. The data contain approximately 14,000 distinct CDR3 sequences, around a fifth of them singletons. This sample stems from a study of vaccination and CD4 T cells after COVID-19. Study overall: Cultures acting as controls obtained a CEFX pool, an HIV-1 Nef pool, or no peptide.

The source of this sequence is a human donor who received a COVID-19 vaccine. The sequenced sample was CD4+ T cells from blood, cultured in vitro, obtained before SARS-CoV-2 vaccination.

CDR3 amino acids: CASSRQGKTGYTF. The CDR3, as DNA: TGTGCCAGTAGTCGACAGGGGAAGACTGGCTACACCTTC. The rearrangement joins TRBV19 to TRBJ1-2, with 8 bases that match TRBD1. CDR1 and CDR2 (germline): LNHDA, SQIVND (reference sequence). The CDR3 contains 13 residues. Germline trimming cut 5 bases from V and 7 bases from J; bases unmatched to any gene: 6.